Below, 18 T cell receptor beta chains from the same sample are listed, as sequenced in a study of beta chain features in type 1 diabetes. Study-wide results and limits: TCRB CDR3 length was moderately but significantly reduced in all four CD4+ subsets of Type 1 diabetes patients.

The whole isolated RNA underwent reverse transcription, so sequencing captured expressed TCRB transcripts. TCRdb keeps only in-frame clones here, not all; method: immunoSEQ multiplex PCR. The sample has under 850,000 clones; about an eighth are singletons. Antigen specificity for these receptors is unknown. What was sequenced was naive CD4+ T cells from blood. Receptors were obtained from a man between 18 and 35 years old with type 1 diabetes.

This clone was seen only a few times. J is TRBJ2-3 and V is TRBV11-3; 14 bases map to TRBD2. V lost 4 bases and J lost 5; bases outside the gene matches: 5. Germline assignment: CDR1 SGHNT and CDR2 YENEEA. The CDR3 has 16 amino acids. The DNA of the CDR3 is TGTGCCAGCAGCTCGGGACTAGCGGGGGAAGGAGATACGCAGTATTTT. Translated: CASSSGLAGEGDTQYF.

Worth noting for this clone: Other DNA sequences in this sample translate to the same CDR3. This chain links TRBV9 with TRBJ1-1, with D tentatively TRBD1 (5 bases). V was pared by 0 bases and J by 0 bases, with 9 bases between. This CDR3 comprises 15 residues. The germline CDR1 and CDR2 sequences are SGDLS and YYNGEE. CDR3 sequence reads: CASSVGSGMNTEAFF. CDR3 nucleotides: TGTGCCAGCAGCGTAGGATCAGGGATGAACACTGAAGCTTTCTTT.

This rearrangement joins TRBV6-5 to TRBJ2-1, with D possibly being TRBD2 (5 bases). V lost 0 bases and J 3 bases, leaving 9 bases between the germline ends. The CDR3 covers 15 residues. Looked up from germline, CDR1 is MNHEY and CDR2 is SVGAGI. The CDR3, as DNA: TGTGCCAGCAGTTACTCGCCTAGCAACTACAATGAGCAGTTCTTC. It specifies CASSYSPSNYNEQFF.

The chain couples TRBV9 to TRBJ1-2; D gene ambiguous. The V and J ends lost 3 bases and 6 bases respectively, with 15 bases between them. Germline CDR1 and CDR2: SGDLS and YYNGEE. CDR3 length: 14 residues. The CDR3 here is CASSARRAHDGYTF. In nucleotides, the CDR3 is TGTGCCAGCAGCGCCAGAAGGGCCCACGATGGCTACACCTTC.

This clone was counted only a few times. Other nucleotide sequences from this sample produce the same CDR3. The chain carries TRBV30 and TRBJ2-3; D is undetermined. Trimming removed 1 base at V and 6 bases at J, with 17 bases between. The CDR3 totals 15 residues. Germline CDR1 GTSNPN, CDR2 SVGIG (reference sequence). The CDR3: CAWSATDHRTDTQYF. In DNA, the CDR3 is TGTGCCTGGAGTGCGACCGACCACCGGACGGATACGCAGTATTTT.

The table lists this clone with a few counts. Other DNA sequences in the sample encode the same CDR3. The V and J genes are TRBV30 and TRBJ2-5; weak D call: TRBD2 (6 bases). Germline V gene lookup returns CDR1 GTSNPN and CDR2 SVGIG (reference sequence). The CDR3 sequence is 12 residues long. Deletions cut 2 bases from V and 3 bases from J, with 7 bases between. CDR3 amino acids: CAWSTGEETQYF. The CDR3, as DNA: TGTGCCTGGAGTACGGGGGAAGAGACCCAGTACTTC.

This clone was seen a handful of times. This chain links TRBV6-5 with TRBJ2-5; D is unresolved. Between the trimmed V and J ends, which lost 6 bases and 7 bases, there was a span of 18 bases. This CDR3 spans 14 amino acids. Germline assignment: CDR1 MNHEY and CDR2 SVGAGI. CDR3 region: CASRTNPPMGTQYF. For the CDR3, the DNA is TGTGCCAGCAGAACCAACCCGCCAATGGGGACCCAGTACTTC.

This clone turned up a few times. This chain connects TRBV5-1 to TRBJ2-5, with D perhaps matching TRBD1 or TRBD2 (5 bases each). Germline loops: CDR1 SGHRS, CDR2 YFSETQ. CDR3 length equals 13 residues. V was clipped by 3 bases and J by 3 bases, with 9 bases between them. The CDR3 reads CASSSGTKETQYF. The DNA of the CDR3 is TGCGCCAGCAGCTCCGGGACGAAAGAGACCCAGTACTTC.

This clone has just a few counts. DNA for the CDR3: TGTGCCAGCAGCTTTAGCGACAGGGGTCAGCCCCAGCATTTT. It translates to CASSFSDRGQPQHF. The chain recombines TRBV7-8 with TRBJ1-5, with 8 bases that match TRBD1. The germline V gene encodes CDR1 SGHVS and CDR2 FQNEAQ. V gave up 3 bases and J gave up 6 bases; unmatched junction bases: 4. The length of the CDR3 is 14 residues.

This clone came up a few times. CDR3 protein: CAWSDRGRGPQHF. CDR3 DNA sequence: TGTGCCTGGAGTGACAGGGGGAGGGGGCCCCAGCATTTT. This sequence joins TRBV30 and TRBJ1-5, with 8 positions matching TRBD1. V was pared by 1 base and J by 9 bases, with 5 bases of the junction left unmatched. Germline CDR1 GTSNPN, CDR2 SVGIG (reference sequence). The CDR3 covers 13 residues.

A few counts support this clone. The rearrangement uses TRBV30 and TRBJ2-1; the D gene could be TRBD1 or TRBD2 (6 bases each). Germline-derived CDR1 and CDR2 are GTSNPN and SVGIG (reference sequence). The CDR3 is 17 amino acids. V lost 0 bases, J lost 8 bases, and 23 bases lay in between. As DNA, the CDR3 is TGTGCCTGGAGTGTACCGGCGGGGCAGGGGATCCTCTATGAGCAGTTCTTC. Translation: CAWSVPAGQGILYEQFF.

The rearrangement links TRBV7-6 to TRBJ2-2, with 9 bases lining up with TRBD2. This CDR3 spans 13 amino acids. Trimming took 5 bases from V and 14 from J; bases not matched to a gene: 9. Per the germline V gene, CDR1 is SGHVS and CDR2 is FNYEAQ. The CDR3 is CASSPRSGGQLFF. CDR3 in DNA: TGTGCCAGCAGCCCGAGGAGCGGGGGGCAACTGTTTTTT.

The chain combines TRBV9 with TRBJ2-1; 7 bases align to TRBD2. Trimming removed 4 bases from V and 8 bases from J; junction bases left unmatched: 12. CDR3 size: 15 residues. Germline V CDR1 and CDR2: SGDLS, YYNGEE. This CDR3 is CASSPGTTAGDEQFF. CDR3 nucleotides: TGTGCCAGCAGCCCCGGGACTACGGCGGGGGATGAGCAGTTCTTC.

J is TRBJ2-2 and V is TRBV30; D is unclear. CDR3 length equals 12 residues. Trimming took off 2 bases at V and 7 bases at J, with 8 bases between the two ends. CDR1 and CDR2 from the germline V gene are GTSNPN and SVGIG (reference sequence). DNA of the CDR3: TGTGCCTGGAGTCCGCAGGTCGGGGAGCTGTTTTTT. This translates into CAWSPQVGELFF.

This clone was observed a handful of times. The V gene is TRBV14, the J gene TRBJ2-7, with a tentative D call TRBD1 (5 bases). The CDR3 is 12 residues long. V gave up 4 bases and J gave up 12 bases, with 16 bases separating them. Germline CDR1 is SGHDN and CDR2 is FVKESK. The CDR3 bases are TGTGCCAGCAGCCTAGCCAGCCAGGGTGCGTACTTC. This encodes CASSLASQGAYF.

This clone was picked up a small number of times. The CDR3 coding sequence is TGTGCCAGTAGTACTAGACCGGGGACCACAACTAATGAGCAGTTCTTC. Residues: CASSTRPGTTTNEQFF. V is TRBV19 and J is TRBJ2-1; D may correspond to TRBD1 or TRBD2 (5 bases each). CDR3 size: 16 residues. The V end was cut by 4 bases, the J end by 7 bases, with 20 bases between. Germline CDR1 LNHDA, CDR2 SQIVND (reference sequence).

The table lists this clone with a few counts. The rearrangement joins TRBV12-5 to TRBJ2-1, with 7 positions matching TRBD2. CDR3 size: 17 residues. Germline CDR1 and CDR2: LGHNT and FRNRAP. Trimming at V came to 0 bases and at J to 8 bases, leaving 13 bases not matched to a gene. CDR3 in amino acids: CASGLVRDYKRPDEQFF. The CDR3 DNA follows: TGTGCTAGTGGTTTGGTCCGGGACTACAAACGCCCAGATGAGCAGTTCTTC.

CDR3 loop: CASSHRDRVHEQFF. The CDR3 bases are TGTGCCAGCAGTCACCGGGACAGGGTCCATGAGCAGTTCTTC. The chain joins TRBV9 to TRBJ2-1; 9 bases agree with TRBD1. CDR3 length: 14 residues. CDR1 SGDLS and CDR2 YYNGEE come from the germline V gene. V lost 5 bases, J lost 8 bases, and 8 bases stayed unmatched.